The next 2 T cell receptor beta chains were all read from a single sample in a study of tumor-infiltrating lymphocytes in primary liver carcinoma. Unsorted bulk tissue (roughly 19-31 mg) underwent RNA and DNA co-extraction. Starting material of 500 ng total RNA yielded TCR beta cDNA via a constant-region primer. ARM-PCR, slightly modified, supplied the TCR beta libraries through three nested multiplex PCR rounds. TRBV1-TRBV30 forward and Cbeta reverse primers drove the first two roughly 10-cycle rounds. TCRdb re-called the multiplex PCR reads with MiXCR, one entry per CDR3 protein. This sample has 95,000 to 100,000 distinct CDR3 sequences; about 67% occur once, and the top ten carry 12%. The material sequenced was liver tumor tissue from sampling region 2. The subset was: tumor region T2, inferior pole. The receptors derive from a woman aged 55-70 years with primary liver carcinoma and hepatitis B virus infection.

For this clonotype: At one boundary the junction diverges from the germline segment, which might be a read error. The chain is built from TRBV5-6 and TRBJ2-2; 7 bases match TRBD1. Germline values: CDR1 SGHDT, CDR2 YYEEEE. This CDR3 is built from 15 residues. The CDR3 DNA is TGTGTCAGCAGCTTGGGACAGCCTACCAGCGGGGAGCTGTTTTTT. This codes for CVSSLGQPTSGELFF.

Worth noting for this clonotype: One end of the junction does not line up with germline, which may come from a read error. The chain employs TRBV6-5 and TRBJ2-7; tentative D call: TRBD1 (6 bases). Germline CDR1 is MNHEY and CDR2 is SVGAGI. The CDR3 is 12 amino acids. The CDR3 bases are TGTGCCACCAGTACAGGGTCGAGGGAGCAGTATTTC. Its protein product is CATSTGSREQYF.